These T cell receptor beta chains were read from a single sample in a study of T cells expressing NK-cell markers. One entry per CDR3 protein, without DNA, is what TCRdb gives after re-calling the 5' RACE reads. This listing includes a few hundred thousand distinct CDR3 sequences. Source material: blood T cells: a sorted CD56 or NKG2C T cell subset, CD4+ or CD8+ T cells, or bulk PBMC T cells (not recorded which). These receptors were collected from a man aged 18-30 years in good health. Each CDR3 is given with its conserved first and last residue. Fields, in order: V gene, J gene, CDR3 protein.

v_call: TRBV5-4
j_call: TRBJ2-5
cdr3_aa: CASSLVSGLGQETQYF

v_call: TRBV20-1
j_call: TRBJ2-3
cdr3_aa: CSARDLTSGSTDTQYF

v_call: TRBV10-3
j_call: TRBJ1-5
cdr3_aa: CAISDQGAGQPQHF

v_call: TRBV28
j_call: TRBJ2-5
cdr3_aa: CASSIQGGETQYF

v_call: TRBV6-2/TRBV6-3
j_call: TRBJ2-1
cdr3_aa: CASSYSKTSGSYNEQFF

v_call: TRBV6-1
j_call: TRBJ2-1
cdr3_aa: CASMPSGLGEQFF

v_call: TRBV5-6
j_call: TRBJ2-3
cdr3_aa: CASSAVLAGDTDTQYF

v_call: TRBV29-1
j_call: TRBJ2-2
cdr3_aa: CSVDRDSTGELFF

v_call: TRBV30
j_call: TRBJ1-2
cdr3_aa: CAWGMTVDGYTF

v_call: TRBV7-2
j_call: TRBJ2-2
cdr3_aa: CASSLSGGRATGELFF

v_call: TRBV3-1
j_call: TRBJ2-1
cdr3_aa: CASSRTSGGTYNEQFF

v_call: TRBV12-3/TRBV12-4
j_call: TRBJ2-1
cdr3_aa: CASRPTGTSGYNEQFF

v_call: TRBV12-3/TRBV12-4
j_call: TRBJ2-4
cdr3_aa: CASSRERDRRDGKNIQYF

v_call: TRBV6-5
j_call: TRBJ1-2
cdr3_aa: CASRGQGVNYGYTF

v_call: TRBV7-8
j_call: TRBJ2-7
cdr3_aa: CASSLGQGRVAYEQYF

v_call: TRBV12-3/TRBV12-4
j_call: TRBJ1-2
cdr3_aa: CASSPPRTVNYGYTF

v_call: TRBV4-3
j_call: TRBJ2-3
cdr3_aa: CASSHPSPRSTDTQYF

v_call: TRBV18
j_call: TRBJ2-7
cdr3_aa: CASSLLQLGTSPRHEQYF

v_call: TRBV24-1
j_call: TRBJ2-1
cdr3_aa: CATSPRDGYFYNEQFF

v_call: TRBV10-3
j_call: TRBJ2-5
cdr3_aa: CAISNLEETQYF

v_call: TRBV7-2
j_call: TRBJ1-5
cdr3_aa: CASSLEGVGNQPQHF

v_call: TRBV24-1
j_call: TRBJ1-5
cdr3_aa: CATSDASRPNQPQHF

v_call: TRBV12-3/TRBV12-4
j_call: TRBJ2-7
cdr3_aa: CASSGLSYEQYF

v_call: TRBV18
j_call: TRBJ2-5
cdr3_aa: CASSPNEGTSETQYF

v_call: TRBV20-1
j_call: TRBJ1-5
cdr3_aa: CSARNRVGDSNQPQHF

v_call: TRBV7-2
j_call: TRBJ1-1
cdr3_aa: CASSLSFARTVETFF

v_call: TRBV12-3/TRBV12-4
j_call: TRBJ1-3
cdr3_aa: CASSFFRGGNTIYF

v_call: TRBV6-5
j_call: TRBJ2-1
cdr3_aa: CASSYGGSSREQFF

v_call: TRBV12-3/TRBV12-4
j_call: TRBJ2-1
cdr3_aa: CASSPQSSGVLGEQFF

v_call: TRBV10-1
j_call: TRBJ2-2
cdr3_aa: CASSGSGLAGTGELFF

v_call: TRBV20-1
j_call: TRBJ2-7
cdr3_aa: CSAVFISPEQYF

v_call: TRBV14
j_call: TRBJ2-3
cdr3_aa: CASSSHLYTQYF

v_call: TRBV5-1
j_call: TRBJ2-3
cdr3_aa: CASSRTGISDTQYF

v_call: TRBV6-2/TRBV6-3
j_call: TRBJ2-5
cdr3_aa: CASSTQGQRQETQYF

v_call: TRBV5-1
j_call: TRBJ2-5
cdr3_aa: CASSVTLAGGYQETQYF

v_call: TRBV29-1
j_call: TRBJ2-7
cdr3_aa: CSVAPIVGTTYEQYF

v_call: TRBV4-2
j_call: TRBJ1-6
cdr3_aa: CASSQDAGNSPLHF

v_call: TRBV3-1
j_call: TRBJ1-3
cdr3_aa: CASSPSGTGLQTGNTIYF

v_call: TRBV5-1
j_call: TRBJ2-2
cdr3_aa: CASSLRRTENTGELFF

v_call: TRBV19
j_call: TRBJ1-5
cdr3_aa: CASSIAGLANQPQHF

v_call: TRBV7-2
j_call: TRBJ2-1
cdr3_aa: CASSLGERHPYNEQFF

v_call: TRBV12-3/TRBV12-4
j_call: TRBJ2-1
cdr3_aa: CASSRQGDNEQFF

v_call: TRBV12-3/TRBV12-4
j_call: TRBJ1-6
cdr3_aa: CASKGQPTKNSPLHF

v_call: TRBV6-5
j_call: TRBJ2-2
cdr3_aa: CASSYSGQGGTGELFF

v_call: TRBV9
j_call: TRBJ2-3
cdr3_aa: CASSGGASESTDTQYF

v_call: TRBV5-1
j_call: TRBJ2-1
cdr3_aa: CASSLEQGRKFF

v_call: TRBV14
j_call: TRBJ2-1
cdr3_aa: CASSQDNRKSGEQYF

v_call: TRBV19
j_call: TRBJ2-1
cdr3_aa: CASMGRGTGRDEQFF

v_call: TRBV20-1
j_call: TRBJ2-1
cdr3_aa: CSAKGALGEQFF

v_call: TRBV10-3
j_call: TRBJ2-3
cdr3_aa: CAISERGGFTDTQYF

v_call: TRBV14
j_call: TRBJ2-1
cdr3_aa: CASSRGQGSSRYNEQFF

v_call: TRBV6-2/TRBV6-3
j_call: TRBJ2-1
cdr3_aa: CASNSGGVPYNEQFF